The source of this TCR beta chain is a study of T cells in Graves' hyperthyroidism and ophthalmopathy. The sample holds many counts of this clonotype. Its antigen is not known. Extraction of PBMCs used roughly 9.6 ml of fresh peripheral blood. Using RNA transcripts as the source, TCR beta CDR3 regions were amplified. HTBI primers drove first-round RT-PCR of the TCR CDR3. TCRdb reprocessed the multiplex PCR reads with MiXCR, giving one entry per CDR3 protein. The sample gives hundreds of thousands of distinct CDR3 sequences, more than 15% of which show up once; 7.5% to 9% is in the top ten. Whole-study findings and limits: Also found in blood were most expanded thyroid clonotypes above 0.001.

The clonotype originates from a woman under 30 with Graves' hyperthyroidism. Sample: blood.

The CDR3 is CASSLTIGYEQYF. The DNA for the CDR3 is TGTGCCAGCAGCCTGACCATAGGCTACGAGCAGTACTTC. This chain joins TRBV27 and TRBJ2-7, with D uncertain. Trimming took off 6 bases at V and 3 bases at J, with 12 bases between the two ends. The CDR3 runs 13 residues. Germline lookup yields CDR1 MNHEY and CDR2 SMNVEV (reference sequence).